Listed here is a single T cell receptor beta chain. The target of this receptor is not known. Within one base of it there is no much larger clone, and no base qualities were kept. Taken from cysteine to phenylalanine, the CDR3 has 11 residues. Only CDR3 DNA is held: 33 bases, read in frame from base 1. CDR1 and CDR2, looked up from the germline V gene, are MNHNS and SASEGT. At the junction V is shortened by 5 bases and J by 8 bases; bases outside the gene matches: 1. Library prep was done by the immunoSEQ multiplex PCR assay. What TCRdb holds here is the immuneACCESS table cut down to in-frame rearrangements. Part of the clones is not present; checked against another copy, under half of the missing clones reflect an unresolved V gene, and the others are unexplained. This sample has roughly 60,000 clones in its table, and about 87% of those were observed once. Of the sample, more than 4% falls within the top ten clones.

This record comes from a study of technical replicates of blood from several donors (TCRdb year 2017). The sequence derives from a human donor in good health. Some clones in this sample may be carry-over from other donors' samples. The material sequenced was PBMCs. This receptor chain uses TRBV6-1 and TRBJ1-2; 8 nucleotides in the junction match TRBD1. The DNA is TGTGCCAGCAGTCGGGACAGGGGCTACACCTTC. Protein translation: CASSRDRGYTF.